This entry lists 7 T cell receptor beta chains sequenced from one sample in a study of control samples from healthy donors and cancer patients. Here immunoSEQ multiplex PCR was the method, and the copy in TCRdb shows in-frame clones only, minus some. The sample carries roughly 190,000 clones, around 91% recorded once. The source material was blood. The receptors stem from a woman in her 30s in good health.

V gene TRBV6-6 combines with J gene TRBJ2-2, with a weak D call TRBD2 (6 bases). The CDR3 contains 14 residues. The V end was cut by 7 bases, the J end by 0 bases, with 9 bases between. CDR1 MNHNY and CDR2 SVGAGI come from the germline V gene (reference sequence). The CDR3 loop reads CASIRTTNTGELFF. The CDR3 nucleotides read TGTGCCAGCATCCGGACTACGAACACCGGGGAGCTGTTTTTT.

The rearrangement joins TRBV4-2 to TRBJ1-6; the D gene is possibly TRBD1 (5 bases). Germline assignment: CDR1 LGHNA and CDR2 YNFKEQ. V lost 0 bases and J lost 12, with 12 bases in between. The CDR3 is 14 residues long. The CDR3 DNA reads TGTGCCAGCAGCCAAGATCAGGAGGGGCGACCCCTCCACTTT. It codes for CASSQDQEGRPLHF.

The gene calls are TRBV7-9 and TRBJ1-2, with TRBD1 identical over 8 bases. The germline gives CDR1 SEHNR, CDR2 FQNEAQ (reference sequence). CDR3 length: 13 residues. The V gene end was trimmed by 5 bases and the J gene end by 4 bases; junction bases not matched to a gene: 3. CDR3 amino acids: CASSPDRVYGYTF. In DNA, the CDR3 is TGTGCCAGCAGCCCGGACAGGGTCTATGGCTACACCTTC.

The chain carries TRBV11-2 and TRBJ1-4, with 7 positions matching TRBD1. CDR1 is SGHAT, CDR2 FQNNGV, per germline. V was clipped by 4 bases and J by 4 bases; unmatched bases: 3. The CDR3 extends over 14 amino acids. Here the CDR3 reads CASSWGQLNEKLFF. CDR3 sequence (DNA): TGTGCCAGCAGCTGGGGACAGCTTAATGAAAAACTGTTTTTT.

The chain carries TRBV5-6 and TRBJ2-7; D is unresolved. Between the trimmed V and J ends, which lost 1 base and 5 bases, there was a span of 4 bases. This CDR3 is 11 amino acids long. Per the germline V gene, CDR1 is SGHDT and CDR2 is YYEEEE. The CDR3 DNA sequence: TGTGCCAGCAGCTTGCTCAACGAGCAGTACTTC. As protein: CASSLLNEQYF. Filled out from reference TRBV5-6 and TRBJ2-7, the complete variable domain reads DAGVTQSPTHLIKTRGQQVTLRCSPKSGHDTVSWYQQALGQGPQFIFQYYEEEERQRGNFPDRFSGHQFPNYSSELNVNALLLGDSALYLCASSLLNEQYFGPGTRLTVT.

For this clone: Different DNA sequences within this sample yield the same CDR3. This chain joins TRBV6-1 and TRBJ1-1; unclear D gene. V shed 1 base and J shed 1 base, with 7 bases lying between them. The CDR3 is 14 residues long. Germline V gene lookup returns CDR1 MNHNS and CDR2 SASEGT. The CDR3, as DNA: TGTGCCAGCAGTGAAGGGCAGGAGAACACTGAAGCTTTCTTT. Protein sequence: CASSEGQENTEAFF.

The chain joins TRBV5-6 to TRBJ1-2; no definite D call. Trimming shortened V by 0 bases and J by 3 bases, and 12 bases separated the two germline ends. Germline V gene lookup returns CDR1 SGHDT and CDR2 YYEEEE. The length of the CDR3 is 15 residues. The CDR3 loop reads CASSLVIGQDYGYTF. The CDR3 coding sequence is TGTGCCAGCAGCTTGGTAATAGGGCAGGACTATGGCTACACCTTC.